This T cell receptor beta chain was recovered during a study of T cell responses to AZD1222 COVID-19 vaccine (dated by TCRdb to about 2021). Study-wide context: Because spike-specific TCR depth and breadth did not differ between the two schedules, AZD1222 recipients who got a second dose at roughly 4 weeks were pooled with those who got a second dose at roughly 12 weeks. A total of 233 trial participants underwent TCR sequencing, of whom about 210 had received two doses of AZD1222 and some 25 had received two doses of the MenACWY control vaccine. Trial participants were enrolled by age into 18-55, 56-69 and 70-plus year subgroups, with approximately 150, 30 and 60 TCR-sequenced participants respectively.

Study-wide conclusions, independent of this receptor: No day 14 peak-response samples were available, so repertoires were characterized only after the peak T cell response. Reportedly, almost half of the unique spike-specific TCRs recognized epitopes lying outside the regions that are mutated in the B.1.351 and B.1.1.7 variants. Conclusions about previously exposed vaccinees were limited because only six AZD1222 recipients were SARS-CoV-2 seropositive at baseline. CD4 TCRs associated with the vaccine covered the entire spike protein, and the dominant responses were in regions 160-218 and 743-854. Participants were mostly white British, with more females than males. The authors suggested clonal diversity may have been underestimated. In the small 56-69-year group, the increase in depth fell short of significance, most likely because of low power. Spike-specific TCR breadth and depth rose significantly after two AZD1222 doses compared with day 0 and with MenACWY recipients.

The CDR3 regions of human TCRbeta chains were analyzed by immunosequencing. The authors processed their data as follows. TCRs in the repertoires were matched against a reference library of SARS-CoV-2-specific TCRs that had been generated with the MIRA antigen-specificity platform. Breadth meant the fraction of unique TCRs that were SARS-CoV-2-associated, whereas depth meant the fraction of total T cells that were SARS-CoV-2-associated. Each spike-specific TCR was assigned to its reactive spike region and to a CD4 or CD8 class using the MIRA data. Log10-transformed breadth and depth values were compared by one-way ANOVA with Sidak's multiple comparisons tests. The table was pulled from immuneACCESS by TCRdb, which kept in-frame rearrangements only. Such tables lose some clones; where checked, under half of the loss comes from unresolved V genes, and the rest has no known cause. V and J calls and clone size are those listed in that table; D and trimming were worked out from the DNA. The sample includes 130,000 to 150,000 clones, with under 95% observed a single time. Around 5.2% of the sample is held by the ten biggest clonotypes.

V has 4 bases trimmed and J has 7 bases trimmed; junction bases matching no gene number 5. The CDR3 contains 13 residues, cysteine and phenylalanine counted. Only the CDR3 portion is preserved as DNA: 39 bases, with reading frame beginning at the first base. The intended sense of this specimen's time point label: baseline before first vaccination. Vaccinee samples came from UK trials COV001 and COV002, including a single-blind randomized controlled phase 2/3 trial of AZD1222 (ChAdOx1 nCoV-19) in healthy adults. For TCRbeta chain sequencing, PBMC samples from trial participants were taken at day 0 and at day 28 after the second dose. Worth noting for this clone: The antigen it binds to is not known. Base qualities are not at hand, and no much larger clone is one base apart.

The receptor comes from an adult in good health. In this chain, TRBV12-3 or TRBV12-4 is recombined with TRBJ1-2, and 8 junction bases match TRBD1. The starting material was peripheral blood, obtained on day 0 of AZD1222 vaccination. The CDR3 protein is CASSSTGVSGYTF. The DNA sequence is given as TGTGCCAGCAGTTCGACAGGGGTTAGTGGCTACACCTTC.